These 7 T cell receptor beta chains were sequenced from one sample in a study of identifying expanded T cells in peripheral blood. Clones were read by immunoSEQ multiplex PCR, and TCRdb kept only the in-frame ones, dropping some. The sample includes approximately 85,000 clones, approximately 90% seen only once; the top ten take around 19%. Material: blood. The receptors here all came from a person aged 18 to 75 in good health.

The genes are TRBV9 and TRBJ2-7; 11 positions match TRBD2. The CDR3 contains 18 residues. The ends lost 0 bases at V and 8 bases at J; junction bases unmatched: 16. Germline V gene data show CDR1 as SGDLS and CDR2 as YYNGEE. The CDR3 DNA reads as TGTGCCAGCAGCGTAGTGGTCGCTAGCGGGGGGACAAAACAAAAGCAGTACTTC. This codes for CASSVVVASGGTKQKQYF.

V gene TRBV6-5 combines with J gene TRBJ2-7, with D tentatively TRBD1 (5 bases). Trimming pared 7 bases from V and 3 bases from J, leaving 16 bases between. Looked up from germline, CDR1 is MNHEY and CDR2 is SVGAGI. The CDR3 has 14 residues. CDR3 region: CASTQTQGDYEQYF. Here the CDR3 DNA reads TGTGCCAGCACCCAGACCCAGGGTGACTACGAGCAGTACTTC.

The CDR3 region is CASSEFAERGYNEQFF. CDR3 DNA: TGTGCCAGCAGTGAATTTGCCGAGCGGGGGTACAATGAGCAGTTCTTC. J is TRBJ2-1 and V is TRBV6-1, with TRBD2 identical over 8 bases. The length of the CDR3 is 16 residues. After removal of 2 bases from V and 4 bases from J, the junction contained 7 bases not matched to a gene. Germline CDR1 reads MNHNS; CDR2 reads SASEGT.

The chain is built from TRBV18 and TRBJ1-1; a possible D gene is TRBD1 (5 bases). This CDR3 region has 15 residues. Trimming removed 4 bases from V and 8 bases from J, with 20 bases in between. Looked up from germline, CDR1 is KGHSH and CDR2 is LQKENI. CDR3 nucleotide sequence: TGTGCCAGCTCACTGGGCCCTCAACGGGACGGAGAAGCTTTCTTT. The encoded protein is CASSLGPQRDGEAFF.

This clone appeared a single time. The genes are TRBV7-9 and TRBJ2-1; 7 bases align to TRBD2. Trimming at V came to 4 bases and at J to 9 bases, leaving 12 bases not matched to a gene. There are 15 residues in the CDR3. Germline CDR1 reads SEHNR; CDR2 reads FQNEAQ (reference sequence). The CDR3 reads CASSSTGTKMGEQFF. DNA of the CDR3: TGTGCCAGCAGCTCAACCGGGACTAAGATGGGTGAGCAGTTCTTC.

This clone has ten or more counts. In DNA form, the CDR3 reads TGTGCCAGCAGCTTAGCGCTCCTAGCGGCAGATACGCAGTATTTT. Its translation is CASSLALLAADTQYF. J is TRBJ2-3 and V is TRBV7-2, with TRBD2 identical over 7 bases. This CDR3 has 15 amino acids. The germline V gene encodes CDR1 SGHTA and CDR2 FQGNSA. Trimming removed 0 bases from V and 4 bases from J; junction bases left unmatched: 4.

This chain connects TRBV2 to TRBJ2-7; 7 nucleotides align to TRBD1. The trim removed 5 bases at V and 4 bases at J, leaving 2 bases unmatched. CDR1 is SNHLY, CDR2 FYNNEI, per germline. The CDR3 sequence is 12 residues long. CDR3 amino acids: CASSKQGYEQYF. DNA for the CDR3: TGTGCCAGCAGTAAACAGGGGTACGAGCAGTACTTC.